This passage covers 5 T cell receptor beta chains from one sample sequenced in a study of Graves' ophthalmopathy and Graves' hyperthyroidism. Investigators amplified TCR beta CDR3 regions from RNA transcripts. Second-round multiplex PCR came after first-round RT-PCR with HTBI primers. Via MiXCR, TCRdb re-called the multiplex PCR reads, giving one row per CDR3 protein. The sample shows around 600,000 distinct CDR3 sequences, approximately 39% of them seen only once. The sequencing sample was made of peripheral blood. These receptor sequences come from an adult man with Graves' ophthalmopathy.

This clonotype was recorded a few times. V is TRBV11-2 and J is TRBJ2-2; no clear D gene. The CDR3 loop spans 14 amino acids. V was trimmed by 5 bases and J by 5 bases, leaving 12 bases between them. In germline, CDR1 is SGHAT, CDR2 FQNNGV. CDR3 coding DNA: TGTGCCAGCAGCCCTATCTCTGGTACCGGGGAGCTGTTTTTT. It yields the protein CASSPISGTGELFF.

V is TRBV7-2 and J is TRBJ2-5, with TRBD2 identical over 9 bases. The V segment lost 4 bases and the J segment 4 bases; nucleotides outside the gene matches: 7. Per germline, CDR1 SGHTA and CDR2 FQGNSA. There are 15 residues in the CDR3. The chain's CDR3 is CASSYGGRAGETQYF. CDR3 in DNA: TGTGCCAGCAGCTACGGCGGGAGGGCCGGAGAGACCCAGTACTTC. The variable domain in full, completed from reference TRBV7-2 and TRBJ2-5, reads GAGVSQSPSNKVTEKGKDVELRCDPISGHTALYWYRQSLGQGLEFLIYFQGNSAPDKSGLPSDRFSAERTGGSVSTLTIQRTQQEDSAVYLCASSYGGRAGETQYFGPGTRLLVL.

This clonotype was counted between two and nine times. The chain recombines TRBV5-6 with TRBJ2-2, with TRBD1 matching 11 bases. The CDR3 has 17 amino acids. CDR1 is SGHDT and CDR2 is YYEEEE in the germline V gene. Trimming cost V 5 bases and J 2 bases; bases outside gene matches: 8. Written as DNA, the CDR3 is TGTGCCAGCAGTACTCCCGGACAGGGGGCCAACACCGGGGAGCTGTTTTTT. Amino acids: CASSTPGQGANTGELFF.

This clonotype was detected ten times or more. V and J are TRBV29-1 and TRBJ2-2, with no clear D. Trimming removed 0 bases at V and 4 bases at J, with 3 bases between. CDR1 and CDR2 (germline): SQVTM, ANQGSEA. The CDR3 spans 12 residues. This CDR3 is CSVEEGTGELFF. The CDR3, as DNA: TGCAGCGTTGAAGAGGGCACCGGGGAGCTGTTTTTT.

This clonotype showed up just a few times. V usage is TRBV6-6 and J usage is TRBJ2-7; D ambiguous. The germline gives CDR1 MNHNY, CDR2 SVGAGI (reference sequence). V was shortened by 5 bases and J by 3 bases, with 14 bases between the two germline ends. There are 14 residues in the CDR3. The chain's CDR3 is CASSAPQWGYEQYF. The CDR3 nucleotides are TGTGCCAGCAGTGCCCCGCAGTGGGGCTACGAGCAGTACTTC.